The 13 T cell receptor beta chains below come from one sample, sequenced in a study of identical twins. MiXCR was run by TCRdb on the 5' RACE reads, yielding one entry per CDR3 protein. The sample has some 560,000 distinct CDR3 sequences; approximately 10% are singletons. This same sample was also taken into another study, of yellow fever vaccine responses in identical twins.

The sequencing input was PBMCs. The source of these receptors is a woman aged 18-30 years in good health.

This clonotype was counted a few times. The V and J genes are TRBV11-2 and TRBJ1-1; D unclear. Germline V CDR1 and CDR2: SGHAT, FQNNGV. Trimming left V 2 bases short and J 1 base short, with 8 bases between. This CDR3 is built from 14 residues. In nucleotides, the CDR3 is TGTGCCAGCAGCTTATCTATCGCGAACACTGAAGCTTTCTTT. Its translation is CASSLSIANTEAFF.

This clonotype was counted between two and nine times. The rearrangement joins TRBV12-3 or TRBV12-4 to TRBJ2-5, with TRBD1 as a possible D gene (6 bases). CDR3 length: 15 residues. V lost 3 bases and J lost 4, with 15 bases in between. The CDR3 here is CASSFSQGRPETQYF. The CDR3 DNA follows: TGTGCCAGCAGTTTTAGCCAGGGGCGACCAGAGACCCAGTACTTC.

Comments on this clonotype: This may be a read error: a much more frequent sequence differs by one nucleotide. The chain has TRBV6-4 and TRBJ2-3, with TRBD2 matching over 8 bases. This CDR3 contains 14 residues. In germline, CDR1 is MRHNA, CDR2 SNTAGT. CDR3 sequence: CTSSEAGEYDTQYF. For the CDR3, the DNA is TGTACCAGCAGTGAAGCGGGAGAGTATGATACGCAGTATTTT.

The V gene is TRBV7-6, the J gene TRBJ2-5, with D possibly matching TRBD1 (6 bases). With 5 bases removed from V and 5 bases from J, the gap between germline ends came to 15 bases. Germline lookup yields CDR1 SGHVS and CDR2 FNYEAQ. The CDR3 totals 14 residues. The CDR3, as DNA: TGTGCCAGCAGCCGTAACACAGGGTACGAGACCCAGTACTTC. Protein: CASSRNTGYETQYF.

The sample holds a few counts of this clonotype. Written as DNA, the CDR3 is TGTGCCAGCAGCTTAGACTTCGGACAGCAGTACTTC. This codes for CASSLDFGQQYF. The V call is TRBV7-9, the J call TRBJ2-7; no clear D. The germline V and J ends were trimmed by 1 base and 8 bases, with 9 bases remaining between them. CDR1 is SEHNR and CDR2 is FQNEAQ in the germline V gene (reference sequence). The CDR3 consists of 12 residues.

This clonotype was detected only a few times. CDR3 nucleotide sequence: TGCAGTGCTCAGCTAGCGGGAGGGCTGTACGAGCAGTACTTC. This translates into CSAQLAGGLYEQYF. V usage is TRBV20-1 and J usage is TRBJ2-7; 12 bases are shared with TRBD2. The CDR3 spans 14 residues. V lost 5 bases and J lost 4; bases outside the gene matches: 6. Germline assignment: CDR1 DFQATT and CDR2 SNEGSKA (reference sequence).

The V gene is TRBV10-3, the J gene TRBJ2-1; tentative D call: TRBD1 (6 bases). The germline V gene encodes CDR1 ENHRY and CDR2 SYGVKD. Trimming took 6 bases from V and 8 from J, leaving 17 bases between them. There are 14 residues in the CDR3. CDR3 bases: TGTGCCATCAGCGGACAGCTTCTAAGCGATGAGCAGTTCTTC. Protein product: CAISGQLLSDEQFF.

This clonotype was detected many times. V usage is TRBV7-9 and J usage is TRBJ2-7; the D is unclear. Per the germline V gene, CDR1 is SEHNR and CDR2 is FQNEAQ (reference sequence). This CDR3 region has 13 residues. Trimming took 2 bases from V and 4 from J, leaving 9 bases between them. CDR3 in DNA: TGTGCCAGCAGCTTAACGGTCCAGTACGAGCAGTACTTC. Amino acid sequence: CASSLTVQYEQYF.

The chain joins TRBV20-1 to TRBJ2-7; D is ambiguous. The CDR3 covers 15 residues. V was cut by 0 bases and J by 0 bases, with 12 bases left in between. Germline loops: CDR1 DFQATT, CDR2 SNEGSKA (reference sequence). The CDR3 protein is CSARDLFVSSYEQYF. CDR3 coding DNA: TGCAGTGCTAGAGATCTCTTTGTCAGCTCCTACGAGCAGTACTTC.

This clonotype was recorded at least ten times. The chain uses TRBV6-2 or TRBV6-3 and TRBJ2-2; 9 bases are a match to TRBD2. Germline CDR1 reads MNHEY; CDR2 reads SVGEGT. V was clipped by 6 bases and J by 3 bases; unmatched bases: 8. The length of the CDR3 is 16 residues. Here the CDR3 reads CASRGIAGAHTGELFF. CDR3 DNA: TGTGCCAGCAGAGGGATAGCGGGAGCGCACACCGGGGAGCTGTTTTTT.

V is TRBV19 and J is TRBJ2-2, with D possibly TRBD2 on 5 matching bases. This CDR3 has 15 residues. Trimming removed 6 bases at V and 3 bases at J, with 14 bases between. Germline V gene data show CDR1 as LNHDA and CDR2 as SQIVND (reference sequence). CDR3 nucleotides: TGTGCCAGTAGCCCAGCGTCGCGGGACACCGGGGAGCTGTTTTTT. Amino acids: CASSPASRDTGELFF.

The chain couples TRBV3-1 to TRBJ2-2; TRBD2 agrees at 7 bases. The junction had 9 bases not matched to a gene; V was cut back by 0 bases and J by 2 bases. CDR3 length equals 18 residues. Germline loops: CDR1 LGHDT, CDR2 YNNKEL (reference sequence). In DNA form, the CDR3 reads TGTGCCAGCAGCCAAGATCACCGGCTAGCGGTTAACACCGGGGAGCTGTTTTTT. This encodes CASSQDHRLAVNTGELFF.

Written as DNA, the CDR3 is TGCAGCTTACTAATGAGGGGACGCACAGATACGCAGTATTTT. It yields the protein CSLLMRGRTDTQYF. The chain uses TRBV29-1 and TRBJ2-3; D may correspond to TRBD1 or TRBD2 (5 bases each). V dropped 8 bases and J dropped 1 base, with 16 bases sitting between them. CDR1 and CDR2 from the germline V gene are SQVTM and ANQGSEA. This CDR3 has 14 amino acids.